This TCR beta chain was profiled in a study of prognosis after radiotherapy for stage I lung cancer. There are 14 residues in the CDR3. CDR1 and CDR2 (germline): MNHEY, SVGEGT. The ends lost 3 bases at V and 8 bases at J; junction bases unmatched: 6. Multiplex PCR, run in two rounds, amplified TCR beta CDR3 from genomic DNA. Gene-specific TRBV and TRBJ primers were used in PCR round one. TCRdb independently ran MiXCR on the multiplex PCR reads; one entry per CDR3 protein. Altogether fewer than 14,000 distinct CDR3 sequences are present, approximately 53% being singletons, with the ten largest covering about 7%.

The clonotype originates from a donor over 45 with non-small cell lung cancer. This specimen was PBMCs, taken before or after stereotactic body radiation therapy (not recorded which). The chain uses TRBV6-2 or TRBV6-3 and TRBJ1-4; 7 bases match TRBD1. The CDR3 DNA is TGTGCCAGCAGTTATAGACAGGGTGAGGAAAAACTGTTTTTT. It specifies CASSYRQGEEKLFF.